Sequencing of this TCR beta chain was carried out in a study of shared clonotypes between healthy human individuals. Broader study findings: Sampling covered nothing but blood. Tissue TCR repertoires likely differ from those found in blood.

Using immunoSEQ multiplex PCR, the repertoire was profiled, and TCRdb retains in-frame clones only, with some absent. The repertoire has 650,000 to 700,000 clones, about 90% of them found once; the top ten carry 34%. As to this clone: The antigen is not known.

This receptor was obtained from a young man in good health. Some clones in this sample may be carry-over from other donors' samples. Sequenced sample: memory CD8+ T cells from PBMCs. Regarding subset: CD45RO+ cells pooled with CCR7-negative TemRA cells.

CDR3 loop: CASVGTSGHNEQFF. In nucleotides, the CDR3 is TGCGCCAGCGTCGGGACTAGCGGACACAATGAGCAGTTCTTC. The chain recombines TRBV5-1 with TRBJ2-1, with 11 positions matching TRBD2. The CDR3 has 14 amino acids. Germline CDR1 is SGHRS and CDR2 is YFSETQ. The trim removed 7 bases at V and 5 bases at J, leaving 5 bases unmatched.